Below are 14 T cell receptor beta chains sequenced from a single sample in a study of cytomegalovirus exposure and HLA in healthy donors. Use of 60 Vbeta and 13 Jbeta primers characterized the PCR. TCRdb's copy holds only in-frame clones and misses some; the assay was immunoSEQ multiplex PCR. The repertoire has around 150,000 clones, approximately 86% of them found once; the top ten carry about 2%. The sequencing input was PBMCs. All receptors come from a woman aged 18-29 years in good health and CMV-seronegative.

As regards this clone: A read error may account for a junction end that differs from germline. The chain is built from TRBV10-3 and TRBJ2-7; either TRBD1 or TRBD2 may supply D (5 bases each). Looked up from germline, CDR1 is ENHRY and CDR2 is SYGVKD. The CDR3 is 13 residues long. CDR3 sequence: CAITETVTGEQYF. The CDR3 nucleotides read TGTGCCATCACTGAGACAGTGACGGGAGAGCAGTACTTC.

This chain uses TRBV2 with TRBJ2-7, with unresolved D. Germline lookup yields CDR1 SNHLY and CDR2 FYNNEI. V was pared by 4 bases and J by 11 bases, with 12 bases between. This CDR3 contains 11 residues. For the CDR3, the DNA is TGTGCCAGCAGTGCCGGGTTAAGGAAGTACTTC. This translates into CASSAGLRKYF.

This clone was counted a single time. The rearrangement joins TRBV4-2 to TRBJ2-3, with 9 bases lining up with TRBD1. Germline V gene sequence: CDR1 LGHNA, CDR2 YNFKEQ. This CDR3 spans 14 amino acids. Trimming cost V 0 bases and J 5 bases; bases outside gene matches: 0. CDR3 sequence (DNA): TGTGCCAGCAGCCAAGAGGGACAGGGAGATACGCAGTATTTT. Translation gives CASSQEGQGDTQYF.

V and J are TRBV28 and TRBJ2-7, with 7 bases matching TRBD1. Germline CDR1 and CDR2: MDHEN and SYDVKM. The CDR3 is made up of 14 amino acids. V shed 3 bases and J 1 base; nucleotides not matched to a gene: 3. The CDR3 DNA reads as TGTGCCAGCAGTTTTGGGACAGATTCCTACGAGCAGTACTTC. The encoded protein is CASSFGTDSYEQYF.

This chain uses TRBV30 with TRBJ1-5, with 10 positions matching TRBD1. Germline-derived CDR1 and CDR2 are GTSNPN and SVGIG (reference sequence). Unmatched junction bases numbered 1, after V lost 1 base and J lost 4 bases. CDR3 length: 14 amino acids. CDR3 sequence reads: CAWSGTGGNQPQHF. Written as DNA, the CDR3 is TGTGCCTGGAGTGGGACAGGGGGAAATCAGCCCCAGCATTTT.

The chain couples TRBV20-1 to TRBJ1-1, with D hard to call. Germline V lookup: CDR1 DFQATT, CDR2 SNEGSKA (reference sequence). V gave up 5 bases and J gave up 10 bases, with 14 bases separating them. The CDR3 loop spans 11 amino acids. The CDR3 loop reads CSAETTYGAFF. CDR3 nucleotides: TGCAGTGCTGAGACAACCTACGGAGCTTTCTTT.

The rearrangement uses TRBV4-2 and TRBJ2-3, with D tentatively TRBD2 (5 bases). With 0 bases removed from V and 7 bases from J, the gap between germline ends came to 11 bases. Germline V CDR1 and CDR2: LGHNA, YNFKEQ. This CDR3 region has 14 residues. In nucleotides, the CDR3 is TGTGCCAGCAGCCAAGAAAGCGGCACTTATACGCAGTATTTT. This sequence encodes CASSQESGTYTQYF.

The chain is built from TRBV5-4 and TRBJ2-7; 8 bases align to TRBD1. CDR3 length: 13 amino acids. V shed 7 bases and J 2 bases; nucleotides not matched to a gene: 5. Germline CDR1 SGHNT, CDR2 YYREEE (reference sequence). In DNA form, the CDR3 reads TGTGCCAGCCATAAGGACAGGGCCTACGAGCAGTACTTC. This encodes CASHKDRAYEQYF.

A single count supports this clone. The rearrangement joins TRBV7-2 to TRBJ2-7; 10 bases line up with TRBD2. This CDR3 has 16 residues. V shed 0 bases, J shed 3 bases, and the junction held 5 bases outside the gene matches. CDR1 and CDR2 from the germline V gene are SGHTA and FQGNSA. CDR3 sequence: CASSLALGLADYEQYF. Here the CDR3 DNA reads TGTGCCAGCAGCTTAGCGCTAGGACTAGCGGACTACGAGCAGTACTTC. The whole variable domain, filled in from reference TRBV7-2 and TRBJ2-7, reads GAGVSQSPSNKVTEKGKDVELRCDPISGHTALYWYRQSLGQGLEFLIYFQGNSAPDKSGLPSDRFSAERTGGSVSTLTIQRTQQEDSAVYLCASSLALGLADYEQYFGPGTRLTVT.

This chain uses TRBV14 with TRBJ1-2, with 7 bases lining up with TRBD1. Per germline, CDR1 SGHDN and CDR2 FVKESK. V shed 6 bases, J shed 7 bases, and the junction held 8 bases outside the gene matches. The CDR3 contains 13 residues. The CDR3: CASRLTGYAGYTF. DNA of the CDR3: TGTGCCAGCAGATTGACAGGGTACGCTGGCTACACCTTC.

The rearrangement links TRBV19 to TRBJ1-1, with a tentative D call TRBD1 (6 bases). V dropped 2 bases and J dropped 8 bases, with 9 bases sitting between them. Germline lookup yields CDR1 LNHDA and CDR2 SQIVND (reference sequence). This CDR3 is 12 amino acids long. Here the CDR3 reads CASSIIQGEAFF. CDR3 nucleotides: TGTGCCAGTAGTATAATTCAGGGGGAAGCTTTCTTT.

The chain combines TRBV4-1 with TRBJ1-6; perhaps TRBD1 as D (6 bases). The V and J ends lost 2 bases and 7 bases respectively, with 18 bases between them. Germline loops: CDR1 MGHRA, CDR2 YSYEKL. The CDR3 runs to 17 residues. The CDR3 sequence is CASSQWRPGQGNSPLHF. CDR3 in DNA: TGCGCCAGCAGCCAATGGCGCCCGGGACAAGGGAATTCACCCCTCCACTTT.

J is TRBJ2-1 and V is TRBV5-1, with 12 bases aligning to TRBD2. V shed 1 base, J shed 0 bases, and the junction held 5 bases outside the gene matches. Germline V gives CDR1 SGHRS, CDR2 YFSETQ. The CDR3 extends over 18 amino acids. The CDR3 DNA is TGCGCCAGCAGCTTGACTAGCGGGGGGCCGAGCTCCTACAATGAGCAGTTCTTC. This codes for CASSLTSGGPSSYNEQFF.

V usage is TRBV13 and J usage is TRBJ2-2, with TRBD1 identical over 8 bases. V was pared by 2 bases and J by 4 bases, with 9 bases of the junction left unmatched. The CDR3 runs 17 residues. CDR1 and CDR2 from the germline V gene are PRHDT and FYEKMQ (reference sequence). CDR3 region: CASSLKYGRGLTGELFF. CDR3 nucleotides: TGTGCCAGCAGCTTAAAGTACGGCAGGGGGCTCACCGGGGAGCTGTTTTTT.